This T cell receptor (beta chain) is drawn from a study of radiation and T cells in renal cell carcinoma. In the study overall: Nephrectomy followed 15 Gy stereotactic body radiation by 4 weeks. Broader study findings: From baseline, blood top tumor clonotypes peaked at 2 weeks post-radiation.

The data were produced by immunoSEQ multiplex PCR, yet TCRdb's version contains in-frame clones alone and is incomplete. Of approximately 75,000 clones in the sample, 82% are singletons; the top ten hold under 6.5%. As to time point: blood 2 weeks post-SBRT. Sample treatment: 15 Gy SBRT to primary tumor, nephrectomy 4 weeks later. Of note for this clone: The antigen is unknown.

CDR3 size: 15 residues. The V end lost 5 bases, the J end lost 0 bases, and 10 bases lay between the germline ends. Looked up from germline, CDR1 is LNHDA and CDR2 is SQIVND (reference sequence). The receptor was derived from a man in his 60s with renal cell carcinoma. The chain carries TRBV19 and TRBJ2-2; D might be TRBD1 (6 bases). Material: blood, obtained from a patient whose treatment included radiotherapy and nephrectomy. CDR3 sequence reads: CASSLGHANTGELFF. The DNA for the CDR3 is TGTGCCAGTAGTCTGGGACACGCGAACACCGGGGAGCTGTTTTTT.